This record concerns one T cell receptor (beta chain) sequence. Its antigen target is currently unknown. Base quality data are lacking; no much larger clone is found one base away. This sample is drawn from a study of T cell responses to AZD1222 COVID-19 vaccine (dated by TCRdb to 2020 to 2023). Describing the broader study: AZD1222 recipients whose second dose came at about 4 weeks and those whose second dose came at about 12 weeks were combined into one group, since spike-specific TCR depth and breadth did not differ between the two schedules. A total of approximately 230 trial participants underwent TCR sequencing, of whom around 200 received two doses of AZD1222 and some 26 received two doses of the MenACWY control vaccine. Enrollment into the trials was organized by age into subgroups of 18-55, 56-69 and 70-plus years, and those subgroups contained roughly 150, 30 and 60 TCR-sequenced participants, respectively.

The CDR3 regions of human TCRbeta chains were analyzed by immunosequencing. The authors' analysis ran thus. Repertoire TCRs were matched against a reference library of SARS-CoV-2-specific TCRs generated with the MIRA antigen-specificity platform. Breadth meant the fraction of unique TCRs that were SARS-CoV-2-associated, whereas depth meant the fraction of total T cells that were SARS-CoV-2-associated. Using the MIRA data, each spike-specific TCR was assigned both to the spike region to which the TCR was reactive and to a CD4 or CD8 class. Log10-transformed breadth and depth values were compared by one-way ANOVA with Sidak's multiple comparisons tests. This immuneACCESS table, as held by TCRdb, lists in-frame sequences with V and J called but not all clones. Of the missing ones, under half trace to an unresolved V gene in checked studies; the others have no known cause. V and J calls and clone size are as listed in that table; D and trimming were resolved from the DNA. The sample table contains some 120,000 clones; only one count was recorded for about nine tenths of them. 7.5% to 8% of the sample goes to the ten largest clones.

The germline V gene encodes CDR1 MNHNS and CDR2 SASEGT. The CDR3 runs 15 residues from the cysteine to the phenylalanine. The entry retains the CDR3 DNA only, 45 bases that are in frame from base 1. Germline trimming: 3 bases from V, 8 bases from J; junction bases outside gene matches: 6. The time point label corresponds to: baseline before first vaccination. Samples from vaccinated people were obtained from the UK trials COV001 and COV002, which included a single-blind randomized controlled phase 2/3 trial of AZD1222 (ChAdOx1 nCoV-19) in healthy adults. For TCRbeta chain sequencing, PBMC samples from trial participants were taken at day 0 and at day 28 after the second dose. Overall study outcomes, separate from this receptor: Conclusions about previously exposed vaccinees were limited because only 5 or 6 AZD1222 recipients were SARS-CoV-2 seropositive at baseline. Participants were mostly white British and included more females than males, and it was suggested by the authors that clonal diversity may have been underestimated. The vaccine-associated CD4 TCRs covered the entire spike protein, and the dominant responses fell in regions 160-218 and 743-854. Because no day 14 peak-response samples were available, the repertoires could be characterized only after the peak T cell response. The 56-69-year group was small, and its depth increase did not reach significance, likely because of low power. Reportedly, almost half of the unique spike-specific TCRs recognized epitopes lying outside the regions that are mutated in the B.1.351 and B.1.1.7 variants. After two AZD1222 doses, both the breadth and the depth of spike-specific TCRs were significantly higher than at day 0 and than in MenACWY recipients.

The sequence was collected from an adult in good health. Sequenced material: peripheral blood, taken on day 0 of AZD1222 vaccination. The rearranged chain carries TRBV6-1 and TRBJ2-1, and 11 junction bases match TRBD2. Here the CDR3 is given as CASSELAGGSHEQFF. The nucleotide sequence is TGTGCCAGCAGTGAGTTAGCGGGAGGGAGTCATGAGCAGTTCTTC.